The clone carrying this T cell receptor beta chain was seen just once. Its target is not known. The CDR3 spans 19 residues. With 8 bases clipped from V and 0 bases from J, the junction kept 15 bases outside the gene matches. From germline, CDR1 is MNHEY and CDR2 SMNVEV (reference sequence). The data stem from a study of T cell responses to AZD1222 COVID-19 vaccine. General observations from the study: Mapped onto spike, vaccine-associated CD4 TCRs spanned it and were dominant at 160-218 and 743-854.

This table comes from immunoSEQ multiplex PCR, and its TCRdb copy is limited to in-frame clones, with some not included. This table holds 100,000 to 110,000 clones, 80% to 95% found once. V is TRBV27 and J is TRBJ2-1; 11 bases are a match to TRBD2. The receptor was derived from an adult in good health. The sequenced sample was peripheral blood, obtained on day 0 of AZD1222 vaccination. The CDR3 bases are TGTGCCAGCGGTCACACGGGACTAGCGGAAAAGAGCTCCTACAATGAGCAGTTCTTC. It specifies CASGHTGLAEKSSYNEQFF.